Sequencing of this T cell receptor (beta chain) was carried out in a study of T cell repertoires in cytomegalovirus infection. Across the study: Researchers turned to recently identified HLA-C-restricted CMV epitopes as well as well-studied HLA-B-restricted ones. A matching HLA type, together with CMV infection, was signaled by public TCR beta signatures. Whole-study findings and limits: HLA-C-restricted CMV clonotypes gave the most frequent clonotype in two of eight donors. Individuals carrying CMV plus the relevant HLA were identified by cumulative frequency of public TCR beta families.

The CDR3 totals 15 residues. Germline V gene sequence: CDR1 MNHNS, CDR2 SASEGT. The V gene lost 6 bases and the J gene lost 0 bases, with 15 bases spanning the gap. TCRdb used MiXCR to reprocess the reads, holding one entry per CDR3 protein. The sample lists more than 250,000 distinct CDR3 sequences; roughly 25% were seen once. This clonotype has a count of ten or more. Its antigen is not identified. Sequences were derived from cultured PBMCs, sampled from culture after CMV antigen stimulation. This chain uses TRBV6-1 with TRBJ2-7; D not resolved. This clonotype was sampled from a human donor in good health (CMV status not recorded). Some clones in this sample may be carry-over from other donors' samples. CDR3 in amino acids: CASSKGRASSYEQYF. The CDR3 coding sequence is TGTGCCAGCAGCAAAGGGCGCGCTAGCTCCTACGAGCAGTACTTC.